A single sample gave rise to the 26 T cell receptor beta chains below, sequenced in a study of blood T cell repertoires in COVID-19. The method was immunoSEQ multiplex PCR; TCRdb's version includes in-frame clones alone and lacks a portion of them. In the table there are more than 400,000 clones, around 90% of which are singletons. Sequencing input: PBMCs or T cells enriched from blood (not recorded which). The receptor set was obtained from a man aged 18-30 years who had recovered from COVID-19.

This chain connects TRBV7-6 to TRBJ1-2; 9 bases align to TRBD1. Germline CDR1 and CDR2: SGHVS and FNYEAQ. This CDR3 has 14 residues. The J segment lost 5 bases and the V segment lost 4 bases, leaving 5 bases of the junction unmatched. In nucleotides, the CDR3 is TGTGCCAGCAGCTCACCGGGACAGGGTTATGGCTACACCTTC. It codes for CASSSPGQGYGYTF.

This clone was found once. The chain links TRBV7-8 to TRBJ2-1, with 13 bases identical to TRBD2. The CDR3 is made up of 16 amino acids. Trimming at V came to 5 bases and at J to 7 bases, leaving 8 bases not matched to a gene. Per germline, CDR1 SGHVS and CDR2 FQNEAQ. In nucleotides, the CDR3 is TGTGCCAGCAGCCCAGGAACTAGCGGGAGGGCTAATGAGCAGTTCTTC. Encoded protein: CASSPGTSGRANEQFF.

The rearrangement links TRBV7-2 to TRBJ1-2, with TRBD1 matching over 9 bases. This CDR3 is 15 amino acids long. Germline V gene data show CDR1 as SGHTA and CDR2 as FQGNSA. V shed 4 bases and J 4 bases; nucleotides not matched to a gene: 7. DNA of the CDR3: TGTGCCAGCAGCTCCCGAAAACAGGGGGCCTATGGCTACACCTTC. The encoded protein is CASSSRKQGAYGYTF.

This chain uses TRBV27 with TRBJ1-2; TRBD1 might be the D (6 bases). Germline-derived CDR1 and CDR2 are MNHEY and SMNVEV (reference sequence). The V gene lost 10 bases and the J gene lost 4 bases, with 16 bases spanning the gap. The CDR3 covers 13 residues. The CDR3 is CATRPGQGYGYTF. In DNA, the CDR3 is TGTGCCACTCGCCCGGGACAAGGCTATGGCTACACCTTC.

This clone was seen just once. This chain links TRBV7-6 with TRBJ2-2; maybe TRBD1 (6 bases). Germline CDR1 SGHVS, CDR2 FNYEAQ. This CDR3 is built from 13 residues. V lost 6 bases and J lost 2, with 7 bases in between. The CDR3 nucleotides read TGTGCCAGCAGGGACAGCAACACCGGGGAGCTGTTTTTT. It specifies CASRDSNTGELFF.

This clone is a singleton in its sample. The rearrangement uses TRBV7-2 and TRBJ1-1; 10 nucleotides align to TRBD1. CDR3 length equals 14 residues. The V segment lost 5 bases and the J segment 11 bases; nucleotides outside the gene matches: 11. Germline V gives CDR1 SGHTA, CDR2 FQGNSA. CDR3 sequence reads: CASSVLPGTGEAFF. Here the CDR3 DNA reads TGTGCCAGCAGCGTACTCCCCGGGACAGGGGAGGCTTTCTTT.

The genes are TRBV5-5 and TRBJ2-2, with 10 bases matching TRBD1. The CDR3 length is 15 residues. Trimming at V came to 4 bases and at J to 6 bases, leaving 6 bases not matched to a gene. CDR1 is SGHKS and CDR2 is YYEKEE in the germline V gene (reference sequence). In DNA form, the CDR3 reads TGTGCCAGCAGCAGGACAGGGGGAACTCCCGGGGAGCTGTTTTTT. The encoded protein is CASSRTGGTPGELFF.

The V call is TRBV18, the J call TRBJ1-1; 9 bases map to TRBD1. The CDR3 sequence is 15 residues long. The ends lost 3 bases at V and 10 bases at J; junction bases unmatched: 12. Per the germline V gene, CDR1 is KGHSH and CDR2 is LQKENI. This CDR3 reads CASSPWDRATYRAFF. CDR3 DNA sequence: TGTGCCAGCTCACCCTGGGACAGGGCGACCTACAGAGCTTTCTTT.

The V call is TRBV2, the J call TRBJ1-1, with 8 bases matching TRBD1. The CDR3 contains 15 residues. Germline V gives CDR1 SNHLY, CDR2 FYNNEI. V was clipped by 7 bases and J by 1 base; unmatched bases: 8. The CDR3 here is CASTFTGTGNTEAFF. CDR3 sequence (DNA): TGTGCCAGCACCTTCACCGGGACAGGGAACACTGAAGCTTTCTTT. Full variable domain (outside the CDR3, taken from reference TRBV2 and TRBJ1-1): EPEVTQTPSHQVTQMGQEVILRCVPISNHLYFYWYRQILGQKVEFLVSFYNNEISEKSEIFDDQFSVERPDGSNFTLKIRSTKLEDSAMYFCASTFTGTGNTEAFFGQGTRLTVV.

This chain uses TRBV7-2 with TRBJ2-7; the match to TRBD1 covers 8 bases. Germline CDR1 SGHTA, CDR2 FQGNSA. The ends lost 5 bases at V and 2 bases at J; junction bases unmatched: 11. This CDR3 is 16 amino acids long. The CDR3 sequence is CASSTWTGIMPYEQYF. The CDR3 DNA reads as TGTGCCAGCAGCACCTGGACAGGGATAATGCCCTACGAGCAGTACTTC.

The CDR3 loop is CASSLDLDEQYF. In nucleotides, the CDR3 is TGTGCCAGCAGCTTAGATCTCGACGAGCAGTACTTC. The J gene is TRBJ2-7, the V gene TRBV7-9; D remains ambiguous. This CDR3 is 12 amino acids long. V was clipped by 1 base and J by 5 bases, with 6 bases between them. Per the germline V gene, CDR1 is SEHNR and CDR2 is FQNEAQ (reference sequence).

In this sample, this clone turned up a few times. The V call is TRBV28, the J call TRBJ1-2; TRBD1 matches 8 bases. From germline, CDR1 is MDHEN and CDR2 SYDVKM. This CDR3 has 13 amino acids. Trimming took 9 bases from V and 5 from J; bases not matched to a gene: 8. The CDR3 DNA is TGTGCCAGTCTACCGGGACAGGAGTATGGCTACACCTTC. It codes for CASLPGQEYGYTF.

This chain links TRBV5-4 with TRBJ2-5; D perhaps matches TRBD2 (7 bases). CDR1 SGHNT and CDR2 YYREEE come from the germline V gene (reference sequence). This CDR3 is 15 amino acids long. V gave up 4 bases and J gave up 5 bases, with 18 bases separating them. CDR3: CASSPEGGSGETQYF. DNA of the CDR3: TGTGCCAGCAGCCCCGAGGGGGGGAGTGGTGAGACCCAGTACTTC.

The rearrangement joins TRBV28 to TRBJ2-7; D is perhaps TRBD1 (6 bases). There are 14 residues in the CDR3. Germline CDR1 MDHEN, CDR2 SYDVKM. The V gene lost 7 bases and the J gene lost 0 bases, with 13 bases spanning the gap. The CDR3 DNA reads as TGTGCCAGCAAACAGGGTACGAGCTCCTACGAGCAGTACTTC. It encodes CASKQGTSSYEQYF.

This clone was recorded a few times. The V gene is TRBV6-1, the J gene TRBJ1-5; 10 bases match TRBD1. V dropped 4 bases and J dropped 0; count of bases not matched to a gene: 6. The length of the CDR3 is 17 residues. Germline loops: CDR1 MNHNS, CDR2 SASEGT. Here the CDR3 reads CASSAGTGDNSNQPQHF. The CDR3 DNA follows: TGTGCCAGCAGTGCCGGGACAGGGGACAATAGCAATCAGCCCCAGCATTTT.

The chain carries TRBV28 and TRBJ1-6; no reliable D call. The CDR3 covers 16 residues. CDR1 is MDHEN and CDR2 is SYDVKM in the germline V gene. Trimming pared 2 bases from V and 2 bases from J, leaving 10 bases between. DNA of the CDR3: TGTGCCAGCAGTTTAGGCACCGGGACCTATAATTCACCCCTCCACTTT. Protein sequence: CASSLGTGTYNSPLHF.

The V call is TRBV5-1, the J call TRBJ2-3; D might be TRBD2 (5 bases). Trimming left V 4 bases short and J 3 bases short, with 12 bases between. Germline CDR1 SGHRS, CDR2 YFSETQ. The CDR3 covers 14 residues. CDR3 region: CASSARAGTDTQYF. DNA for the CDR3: TGCGCCAGCAGCGCGAGGGCCGGGACAGATACGCAGTATTTT.

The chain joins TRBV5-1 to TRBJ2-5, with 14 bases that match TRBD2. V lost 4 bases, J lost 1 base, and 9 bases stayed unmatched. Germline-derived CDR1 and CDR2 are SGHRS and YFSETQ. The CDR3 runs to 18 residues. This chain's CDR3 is CASSPGLAGAWFQETQYF. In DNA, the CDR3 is TGCGCCAGCAGCCCGGGACTAGCGGGAGCGTGGTTCCAAGAGACCCAGTACTTC.

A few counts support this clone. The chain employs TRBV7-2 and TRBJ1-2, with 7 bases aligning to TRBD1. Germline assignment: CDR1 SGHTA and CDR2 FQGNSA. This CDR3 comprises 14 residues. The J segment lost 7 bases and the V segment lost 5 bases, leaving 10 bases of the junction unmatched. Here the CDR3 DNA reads TGTGCCAGCAGCCAAGTCGCGACAGGGAGTGGCTACACCTTC. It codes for CASSQVATGSGYTF.

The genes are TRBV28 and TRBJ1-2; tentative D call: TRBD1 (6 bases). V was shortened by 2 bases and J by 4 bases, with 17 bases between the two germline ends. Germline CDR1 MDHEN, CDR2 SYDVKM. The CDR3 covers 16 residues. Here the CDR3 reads CASSLGGQGSFYGYTF. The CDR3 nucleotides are TGTGCCAGCAGTTTAGGCGGCCAGGGGTCTTTCTATGGCTACACCTTC.

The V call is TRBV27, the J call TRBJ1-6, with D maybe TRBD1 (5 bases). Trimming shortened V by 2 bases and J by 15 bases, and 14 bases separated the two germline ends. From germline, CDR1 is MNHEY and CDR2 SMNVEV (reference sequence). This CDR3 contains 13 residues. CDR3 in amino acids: CASSLTRAADLHF. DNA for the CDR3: TGTGCCAGCAGTTTAACCAGGGCGGCTGACCTCCACTTT.

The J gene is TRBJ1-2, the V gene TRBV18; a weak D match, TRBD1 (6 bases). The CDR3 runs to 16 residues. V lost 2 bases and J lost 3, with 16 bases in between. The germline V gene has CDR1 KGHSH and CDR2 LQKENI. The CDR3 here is CASSPRQEPPDYGYTF. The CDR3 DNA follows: TGTGCCAGCTCACCAAGACAGGAACCTCCCGACTATGGCTACACCTTC.

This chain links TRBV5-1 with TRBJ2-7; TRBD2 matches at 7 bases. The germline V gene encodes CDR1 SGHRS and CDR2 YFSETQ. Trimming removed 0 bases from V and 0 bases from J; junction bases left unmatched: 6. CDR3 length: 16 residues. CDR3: CASSLAGGGGSYEQYF. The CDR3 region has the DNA TGCGCCAGCAGCTTGGCTGGCGGGGGTGGCTCCTACGAGCAGTACTTC.

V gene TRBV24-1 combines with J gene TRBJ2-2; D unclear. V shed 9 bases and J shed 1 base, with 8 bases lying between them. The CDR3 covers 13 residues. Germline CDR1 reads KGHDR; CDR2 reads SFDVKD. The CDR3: CATGPGNTGELFF. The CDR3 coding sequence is TGTGCCACCGGGCCCGGGAACACCGGGGAGCTGTTTTTT.

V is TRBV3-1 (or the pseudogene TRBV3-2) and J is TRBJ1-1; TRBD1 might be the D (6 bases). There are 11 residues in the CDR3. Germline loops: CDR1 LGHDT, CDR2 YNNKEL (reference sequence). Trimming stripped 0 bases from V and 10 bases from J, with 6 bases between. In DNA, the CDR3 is TGTGCCAGCAGCCAAGAGGGGGCAGCTTTCTTT. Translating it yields CASSQEGAAFF.

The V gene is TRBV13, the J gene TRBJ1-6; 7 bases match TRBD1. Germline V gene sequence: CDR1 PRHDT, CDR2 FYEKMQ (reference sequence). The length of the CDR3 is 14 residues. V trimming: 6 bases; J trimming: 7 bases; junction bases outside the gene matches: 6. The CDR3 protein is CASRRQGPNSPLHF. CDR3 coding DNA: TGTGCCAGCAGGCGACAGGGTCCGAATTCACCCCTCCACTTT.